A selection of T cell receptor beta chains follows, all from one sample in a study of blood T cell repertoires in COVID-19. Some clones are missing from TCRdb's copy, which holds only in-frame ones; the method was immunoSEQ multiplex PCR. In the table there are 120,000 to 150,000 clones, approximately 86% of which are singletons. The sample taken for sequencing was PBMCs or T cells enriched from blood (not recorded which). All receptors come from a middle-aged woman who had been exposed to COVID-19. The CDR3 runs from the conserved cysteine through the conserved F or W. A D gene is named only where the DNA matches it firmly. Clone size appears in some rows only: once, few, many, or a class for an expanded clone.

>-|TRBJ1-2|TRBV6-5|-
TGTGCCAGCAGTTATGAGGGAGTCGGCGGCTACACCTTC
CASSYEGVGGYTF
>-|TRBJ2-7|TRBV3-1/TRBV3-2|TRBD2
TGTGCCAGCAGCCAAACTAGCGGGGGGCCCCACGAGCAGTACTTC
CASSQTSGGPHEQYF
>-|TRBJ2-3|TRBV3-1/TRBV3-2|TRBD2
TGTGCCAGCAGCCAAGCTAGCGGGGAAACAGATACGCAGTATTTT
CASSQASGETDTQYF
>-|TRBJ1-3|TRBV28|-
TGTGCCAGCAGTACCTCCCTTAGCTCTGGAAACACCATATATTTT
CASSTSLSSGNTIYF
>-|TRBJ1-2|TRBV16|TRBD1
TGTGCCAGCAGCCAACCGGGGGACAGGGGATTGAGGGGCTACACCTTC
CASSQPGDRGLRGYTF
>-|TRBJ2-1|TRBV10-3|TRBD2
TGTGCCATCAGTGAGACGACTAGCGTCAATGAGCAGTTCTTC
CAISETTSVNEQFF
>-|TRBJ1-2|TRBV19|-
TGTGCCAGTAGTAGCAGACAGCTAACTAACTATGGCTACACCTTC
CASSSRQLTNYGYTF
>-|TRBJ2-1|TRBV7-8|TRBD2
TGTGCCAGCAGCTTAGTGGGACTAGCGGGATCATACAATGAGCAGTTCTTC
CASSLVGLAGSYNEQFF
>once|TRBJ2-5|TRBV10-3|-
TGTGCCATCAGTGCAGGGCAAGAGACCCAGTACTTC
CAISAGQETQYF
>once|TRBJ2-3|TRBV11-2|-
TGTGCCAGCAGCTTAGACTTCACAGATACGCAGTATTTT
CASSLDFTDTQYF
>-|TRBJ2-7|TRBV15|-
TGTGCCACCAGCACCGACAGGGCCGGGGGCGAGCAGTACTTC
CATSTDRAGGEQYF
>-|TRBJ1-1|TRBV7-8|-
TGTGCCAGCAGCTTACAGGGTGTTCGGACTGAAGCTTTCTTT
CASSLQGVRTEAFF
>-|TRBJ1-1|TRBV19|-
TGTGCCAGTAAAGGGCAGGGAAACACTGAAGCTTTCTTT
CASKGQGNTEAFF
>-|TRBJ1-3|TRBV28|-
TGTGCCAGCAGCTCGTGGAGGGGCGCCATATATTTT
CASSSWRGAIYF
>-|TRBJ1-5|TRBV7-2|-
TGTGCCAGCAGCCGGGGGACGGAGAGTACTTCTAATCAGCCCCAGCATTTT
CASSRGTESTSNQPQHF
>-|TRBJ2-1|TRBV19|TRBD1
TGTGCCAGTAGGGGACAGGGGACGGGGCAGTTCTTC
CASRGQGTGQFF
>few|TRBJ2-1|TRBV18|TRBD2
TGTGCCAGCTCACCGAGCGGGAGAACGAATGAGCAGTTCTTC
CASSPSGRTNEQFF
>-|TRBJ1-4|TRBV6-1|TRBD1
TGTGCCAGCAGTGCGGCAGGGGGCGCACGGCAGTCGGCCAAACTGTTTTTT
CASSAAGGARQSAKLFF
>few|TRBJ2-3|TRBV19|-
TGTGCCAGTAGGGACAGAGATACGCAGTATTTT
CASRDRDTQYF
>once|TRBJ2-1|TRBV7-9|TRBD2
TGTGCCAGCAGCGAGGCCCTGGGACTAGCGTCAAATGAGCAGTTCTTC
CASSEALGLASNEQFF
>-|TRBJ1-1|TRBV10-3|-
TGTGCCATCAGTGAGTCCCCACAGGGCGCCGAAGCTTTCTTT
CAISESPQGAEAFF
>-|TRBJ2-7|TRBV4-3|TRBD2
TGCGCCAGCAGCCAAGATCAAACTAGCGGGAGCGGCTACGAGCAGTACTTC
CASSQDQTSGSGYEQYF
>few|TRBJ1-2|TRBV6-2/TRBV6-3|-
TGTGCCAGCAGTTTTCAGGGGCGGGATGGCTACACCTTC
CASSFQGRDGYTF
>-|TRBJ1-6|TRBV27|-
TGTGCCAGCAGTAGTCAGGGGATGAATTCACCCCTCCACTTT
CASSSQGMNSPLHF
>-|TRBJ1-4|TRBV7-2|-
TGTGCCAGCAAACAGGCCGGTCGAGAAAAACTGTTTTTT
CASKQAGREKLFF
>-|TRBJ1-3|TRBV5-1|TRBD1
TGCGCCAGCAGCAGTACAGGGGGCCAAAACACCATATATTTT
CASSSTGGQNTIYF
>-|TRBJ2-2|TRBV6-5|TRBD2
TGTGCCAGCGCGGGGGGGCCGAGGAACACCGGGGAGCTGTTTTTT
CASAGGPRNTGELFF
>-|TRBJ2-5|TRBV10-3|TRBD2
TGTGCCATCAGCGCTAGCGGGGGGCCGCCGGAGACCCAGTACTTC
CAISASGGPPETQYF
>-|TRBJ1-2|TRBV6-6|-
TGTGCCAGCAGAAATGAGGGAGCGAATGGCTACACCTTC
CASRNEGANGYTF
>-|TRBJ2-3|TRBV10-3|-
TGTGCCATCAGGGACTTTACCGTTCGCGGGGTGAGACGCACAGATACGCAGTATTTT
CAIRDFTVRGVRRTDTQYF
>-|TRBJ1-4|TRBV19|-
TGTGCCAGTAAAGGCGGGCGTGAGACTGAAAAACTGTTTTTT
CASKGGRETEKLFF
>-|TRBJ1-5|TRBV28|-
TGTGCCAGCAGTGCGAACCGAGCAGGGATAGGCAATCAGCCCCAGCATTTT
CASSANRAGIGNQPQHF
>-|TRBJ2-7|TRBV6-5|TRBD2
TGTGCCAGCAGAGCTAGCGGGCTTTCCTACGAGCAGTACTTC
CASRASGLSYEQYF
>-|TRBJ2-7|TRBV6-5|-
TGTGCCAGCAGTTACTCCGCAGAAGTATACGAGCAGTACTTC
CASSYSAEVYEQYF
>-|TRBJ1-2|TRBV6-5|-
TGTGCCACACGACAGAGGCCCTATGGCTACACCTTC
CATRQRPYGYTF
>-|TRBJ2-5|TRBV19|-
TGTGCCAGTAGTATCCACCGGGGCGGGGGCCAGGAGACCCAGTACTTC
CASSIHRGGGQETQYF
>-|TRBJ1-5|TRBV12-3/TRBV12-4|-
TGTGCCATCCAGCGGGGGAATCAGCCCCAGCATTTT
CAIQRGNQPQHF
>once|TRBJ2-5|TRBV27|TRBD1
TGTGCCAGCAGTCGGCAGAGACAGGGGATGGAGACCCAGTACTTC
CASSRQRQGMETQYF
>few|TRBJ2-1|TRBV28|TRBD2
TGTGCCAGCAGGTCGGGTAGCGGGGATGCGATGTATGAGCAGTTCTTC
CASRSGSGDAMYEQFF
>few|TRBJ1-4|TRBV7-2|-
TGTGCCAGCAGCTTTCAGGGTTTCAGGAATAATGAAAAACTGTTTTTT
CASSFQGFRNNEKLFF
>-|TRBJ2-1|TRBV10-3|TRBD2
TGTGCCATCGGAGCGGGGGGTTCCTACAATGAGCAGTTCTTC
CAIGAGGSYNEQFF